The rows below give T cell receptor beta chains drawn from one sample of a study of cytomegalovirus exposure and HLA in healthy donors. Using immunoSEQ multiplex PCR, the repertoire was profiled, and TCRdb retains in-frame clones only, with some absent. The sample shows some 150,000 clones, and 2% to 3% sits with its ten largest clones. The sample consisted of PBMCs. These TCRs come from a man between 35 and 55 years old in good health and CMV-seronegative. CDR3s include the opening cysteine and the closing phenylalanine or tryptophan. The D gene is left open where the match is weak.

J | D | V | CDR3
TRBJ2-5 | TRBD2 | TRBV7-9 | CASSLTSGGAGETQYF
TRBJ1-2 | TRBD1 | TRBV6-4 | CASSPGTGGMGYTF
TRBJ2-1 | TRBD1 | TRBV19 | CASSTDRGRNNEQFF
TRBJ1-2 | NA | TRBV7-9 | CASSPTPEDGYTF
TRBJ2-2 | TRBD2 | TRBV7-9 | CASSRTSGDTGELFF
TRBJ1-5 | TRBD1 | TRBV7-2 | CASSRTGPNQPQHF
TRBJ1-3 | TRBD1 | TRBV5-1 | CASSPGGGVGNTIYF
TRBJ2-1 | TRBD2 | TRBV5-4 | CASSLSGGSYNEQFF
TRBJ1-6 | NA | TRBV2 | CASSGMRQGRYNSPLHF
TRBJ2-7 | NA | TRBV27 | CASSLAGPRYEQYF
TRBJ2-7 | TRBD1 | TRBV7-2 | CASSQGQGNAYEQYF
TRBJ2-7 | TRBD1 | TRBV19 | CASRGGQFSYEQYF
TRBJ1-1 | NA | TRBV7-2 | CASIETGLNTEAFF
TRBJ2-7 | NA | TRBV29-1 | CSVVRGYEQYF
TRBJ2-2 | NA | TRBV28 | CASSSLTGNTGELFF
TRBJ2-5 | NA | TRBV7-9 | CASRLDGRGETQYF
TRBJ2-3 | TRBD2 | TRBV14 | CASSPLAGGSTDTQYF
TRBJ2-2 | NA | TRBV7-2 | CASSVVASGTGELFF
TRBJ1-1 | TRBD1 | TRBV9 | CASSVGTGGLEAFF
TRBJ1-5 | TRBD1 | TRBV6-1 | CASSEPWTGVDQPQHF
TRBJ1-5 | TRBD1 | TRBV10-3 | CAITGGQGQPQHF
TRBJ1-4 | NA | TRBV6-5 | CASSDSAGGIEKLFF
TRBJ2-1 | TRBD2 | TRBV9 | CASSPRLAGQFF
TRBJ1-1 | TRBD1 | TRBV7-8 | CASSFLGQGTEAFF
TRBJ1-1 | TRBD1 | TRBV7-9 | CASSLGTGVNTEAFF